The rows below give T cell receptor beta chains drawn from one sample of a study of blood T cells in healthy people across ages. TCRdb independently ran MiXCR on the 5' RACE reads; one entry per CDR3 protein. The profile shows fewer than 700,000 distinct CDR3 sequences, around 43% of them singletons. The specimen was blood. The receptors stem from a man at least 80 years old in good health. CDR3s include the opening cysteine and the closing phenylalanine or tryptophan. A D gene is named only where the DNA matches it firmly. Clone size is shown for a subset of rows, as once, few, many or a class of expanded clone.

13 | TRBJ1-1 | NA | few | TRBV5-1 | TGCGCCAGCAGCCCGGAGTTCAACACTGAAGCTTTCTTT | CASSPEFNTEAFF
15 | TRBJ2-5 | NA | NA | TRBV6-2/TRBV6-3 | TGTGCCAGCAGTTCCTCGGGACCACGCGGAGAGACCCAGTACTTC | CASSSSGPRGETQYF
12 | TRBJ2-5 | NA | NA | TRBV18 | TGTGCCAGCTCGAAAAGGGAAGAGACCCAGTACTTC | CASSKREETQYF
16 | TRBJ2-5 | NA | NA | TRBV5-4 | TGTGCCAGCAGCTTGGCCAGTATCCCCTCTCAAGAGACCCAGTACTTC | CASSLASIPSQETQYF
17 | TRBJ2-5 | TRBD2 | NA | TRBV5-1 | TGCGCCAGCAGCTTGGGGCAGGGGACTAGGCCACAAGAGACCCAGTACTTC | CASSLGQGTRPQETQYF
14 | TRBJ2-3 | TRBD2 | NA | TRBV20-1 | TGCAGTGCTGAAACTAGCGGAGCTACAGATACGCAGTATTTT | CSAETSGATDTQYF
13 | TRBJ1-5 | NA | NA | TRBV20-1 | TGCAGTGCTAGTAGGCTTAGCAATCAGCCCCAGCATTTT | CSASRLSNQPQHF
15 | TRBJ1-1 | NA | NA | TRBV10-1 | TGCGCCAGCAGTGAGGTTCCAGGAGGTGGCACTGAAGCTTTCTTT | CASSEVPGGGTEAFF
18 | TRBJ2-1 | TRBD2 | few | TRBV4-1 | TGCGCCAGCAGCCACCCTCCGGGACTAGCGGGGGGGATCAATGAGCAGTTCTTC | CASSHPPGLAGGINEQFF
14 | TRBJ2-7 | NA | many | TRBV7-2 | TGTGCCAGCAGCTCCGGCGGTGGGACGTACGAGCAGTACTTC | CASSSGGGTYEQYF
17 | TRBJ2-7 | TRBD2 | few | TRBV20-1 | TGCAGTGCTAGTGGATTGGGGGCGGGACTAGCGGGAGGCGAGCAGTACTTC | CSASGLGAGLAGGEQYF
19 | TRBJ1-6 | NA | few | TRBV12-3/TRBV12-4 | TGTGCCAGCAGTTTAACATCCTCCGGTGTGACCCGCTACAATTCACCCCTCCACTTT | CASSLTSSGVTRYNSPLHF
16 | TRBJ1-1 | NA | few | TRBV7-6 | TGTGCCAGCAGCTCACCCCGAGGCCATTTGAACACTGAAGCTTTCTTT | CASSSPRGHLNTEAFF
15 | TRBJ2-1 | TRBD2 | NA | TRBV20-1 | TGCAGTGCTATAGACGAGCGGGGATCTGGAAATGAGCAGTTCTTC | CSAIDERGSGNEQFF
14 | TRBJ2-7 | TRBD1 | few | TRBV12-3/TRBV12-4 | TGTGCCAGCACCCCGGGACAGGCCTCCTACGAGCAGTACTTC | CASTPGQASYEQYF
13 | TRBJ1-5 | NA | NA | TRBV7-2 | TGTGCCAGCAGCGTCAGGAGCAATCAGCCCCAGCATTTT | CASSVRSNQPQHF
13 | TRBJ1-1 | NA | NA | TRBV12-5 | TGTGCTAGTGGTGCGGGTGTGAACACTGAAGCTTTCTTT | CASGAGVNTEAFF
15 | TRBJ1-2 | NA | many | TRBV25-1 | TGTGCCAGCAGTGAGACCGTTATTCTGGACTATGGCTACACCTTC | CASSETVILDYGYTF
14 | TRBJ2-5 | TRBD2 | few | TRBV20-1 | TGCAGTGCTCCTTCTAGCGGGAGCTCAGAGACCCAGTACTTC | CSAPSSGSSETQYF
18 | TRBJ2-3 | NA | NA | TRBV7-2 | TGTGCCAGCGCTCGAGGGCAGGGAGCTCGACGGGATACAGATACGCAGTATTTT | CASARGQGARRDTDTQYF
18 | TRBJ2-7 | TRBD2 | NA | TRBV27 | TGTGCCAGCAGTTTCGCTCCCCCCGGAGGGACTAGCATCCACGAGCAGTACTTC | CASSFAPPGGTSIHEQYF
18 | TRBJ2-3 | TRBD2 | once | TRBV20-1 | TGCAGTGCTAGAGGCCCCGGGACTAGCGGGTCAAGCACAGATACGCAGTATTTT | CSARGPGTSGSSTDTQYF
13 | TRBJ1-4 | NA | NA | TRBV29-1 | TGCAGCGTGGCCAGGGGAAATAATGAAAAACTGTTTTTT | CSVARGNNEKLFF
13 | TRBJ1-3 | NA | few | TRBV7-2 | TGTGCCAGCAGCCAGCTACCTGGAAACACCATATATTTT | CASSQLPGNTIYF
17 | TRBJ2-1 | NA | NA | TRBV15 | TGTGCCACCAGCAGAGATAGAGGGACTCTCCTGGAGGGTGAGCAGTTCTTC | CATSRDRGTLLEGEQFF
14 | TRBJ2-1 | NA | few | TRBV5-1 | TGCGCCAGCAGCTTGAAGGGTCAATACAATGAGCAGTTCTTC | CASSLKGQYNEQFF
13 | TRBJ1-5 | TRBD1 | NA | TRBV2 | TGTGCCGGAAAGACAGGGCCCAATCAGCCCCAGCATTTT | CAGKTGPNQPQHF
17 | TRBJ2-7 | NA | once | TRBV4-3 | TGCGCCAGCAGCCAAGAAAGGAGGTCGGCCAACTACAATGAGCAGTACTTC | CASSQERRSANYNEQYF
16 | TRBJ1-5 | TRBD1 | NA | TRBV7-2 | TGTGCCAGCAGCTTAGAGCGGGGTTGGACAGGACAGCCCCAGCATTTT | CASSLERGWTGQPQHF
14 | TRBJ2-3 | NA | NA | TRBV7-8 | TGTGCCAGCAGCAGGGCGGGATGGACAGATACGCAGTATTTT | CASSRAGWTDTQYF
15 | TRBJ1-1 | NA | NA | TRBV6-1 | TGTGCCAGCAGTGAACACACCTCAAAGAACACTGAAGCTTTCTTT | CASSEHTSKNTEAFF
13 | TRBJ1-6 | NA | NA | TRBV3-1 | TGTGCCAGCAGCCAACGACAGAATTCACCCCTCCACTTT | CASSQRQNSPLHF
14 | TRBJ2-7 | NA | few | TRBV20-1 | TGCAGTGCCCTCTACGGGGCAGGGGCCTACGAGCAGTACTTC | CSALYGAGAYEQYF
12 | TRBJ2-7 | NA | few | TRBV6-2/TRBV6-3 | TGTGCCAGCAACCCAGGGACCTACGAGCAGTACTTC | CASNPGTYEQYF
13 | TRBJ1-1 | NA | few | TRBV29-1 | TGCAGCGTTTCGGTCAGGTTGAACACTGAAGCTTTCTTT | CSVSVRLNTEAFF
15 | TRBJ1-2 | NA | NA | TRBV18 | TGTGCCAGCTCACCACAGGGGAGACAGGCCGGGGGCTACACCTTC | CASSPQGRQAGGYTF
14 | TRBJ2-1 | NA | few | TRBV7-3 | TGTGCCAGCAGCTCTGGGGGCTCCTACAATGAGCAGTTCTTC | CASSSGGSYNEQFF
15 | TRBJ1-4 | NA | few | TRBV27 | TGTGCCAGCAGCCGCACCCATGCAACTAATGAAAAACTGTTTTTT | CASSRTHATNEKLFF
13 | TRBJ1-1 | NA | few | TRBV6-1 | TGTGCCAGCAGTGAAAAGGCTGAGGGTTTGGGTTTCTTT | CASSEKAEGLGFF
15 | TRBJ2-5 | NA | few | TRBV5-1 | TGCGCCAGCAGCTCAGGCGACAGGGACTTAAAGACCCAGTACTTC | CASSSGDRDLKTQYF
12 | TRBJ2-7 | NA | NA | TRBV20-1 | TGCAGTGCTACCCCCGGGATCTACGAGCAGTACTTC | CSATPGIYEQYF
14 | TRBJ1-2 | TRBD1 | NA | TRBV5-6 | TGTGCCAGCAGCTTGGCGGGACAGGACGATGGCTACACCTTC | CASSLAGQDDGYTF
16 | TRBJ1-2 | NA | few | TRBV3-1 | TGTGCCAGCAGCCAAGATGGAACTATTAATAACTATGGCTACACCTTC | CASSQDGTINNYGYTF
11 | TRBJ1-1 | NA | few | TRBV20-1 | TGCAGTGCTAGAGATCGGGGAGGAGCTTTCTTT | CSARDRGGAFF
16 | TRBJ2-1 | TRBD2 | few | TRBV7-2 | TGTGCCAGCAGCGAATCGGGACTAGCGGGGTACAATGAGCAGTTCTTC | CASSESGLAGYNEQFF
17 | TRBJ1-5 | NA | NA | TRBV12-3/TRBV12-4 | TGTGCCAGCAGTTGGACGAGACAGACAGTTGGAAATCAGCCCCAGCATTTT | CASSWTRQTVGNQPQHF
15 | TRBJ1-1 | NA | NA | TRBV5-4 | TGTGCCAGCAGCTTGCCGGGACGGGTGAACACTGAAGCTTTCTTT | CASSLPGRVNTEAFF
16 | TRBJ2-7 | TRBD2 | NA | TRBV27 | TGTGCCAGCAGTCCGCCCGGGGGGGGCTTATCCTACGAGCAGTACTTC | CASSPPGGGLSYEQYF
16 | TRBJ2-7 | TRBD2 | NA | TRBV14 | TGTGCCAGCAGCCAAACCGCGGGAGGGCCGCGGAATGAGCAGTACTTC | CASSQTAGGPRNEQYF
14 | TRBJ1-2 | TRBD1 | NA | TRBV6-6 | TGTGCCAGCAGGGAGGACAGGATGAGCTATGGCTACACCTTC | CASREDRMSYGYTF
13 | TRBJ2-7 | NA | few | TRBV6-2/TRBV6-3 | TGTGCCAGCAGTATCATAGCTCACAATGAGCAGTACTTC | CASSIIAHNEQYF
14 | TRBJ2-3 | NA | few | TRBV18 | TGTGCCAGCTCACGCGCGGACCCTATGGGTACGCAGTATTTT | CASSRADPMGTQYF
13 | TRBJ2-5 | TRBD1 | few | TRBV2 | TGTGCCAGCAGGGTTGGACAGGGGAGGGTGCAGTACTTC | CASRVGQGRVQYF
13 | TRBJ2-5 | NA | few | TRBV27 | TGTGCCAGCAGTTCCCCTGCAGGCAATGAGCAGTACTTC | CASSSPAGNEQYF
15 | TRBJ2-7 | TRBD1 | NA | TRBV11-3 | TGTGCCAGCAGCTTAAAAAGGGACAGGGGGCAGGGGCAGTACTTC | CASSLKRDRGQGQYF